This TCR beta chain comes out of a study of Graves' ophthalmopathy and Graves' hyperthyroidism. Findings and limits, study-wide: For predicting ophthalmopathy progression, the model had 60% to 71% sensitivity and roughly 76% specificity. An approximately 83% specificity and around 89% sensitivity were achieved by a 13-signature model that separated ophthalmopathy from stable hyperthyroidism.

Amplification of the TCR beta CDR3 regions used RNA transcripts (as template). An opening RT-PCR round employed HTBI primers and preceded a second-round multiplex PCR. Each CDR3 protein gets one entry after TCRdb re-called the multiplex PCR reads with MiXCR. The repertoire holds 650,000 to 800,000 distinct CDR3 sequences, with roughly 41% as singletons. The authors diagnosed from clinical symptoms, serum thyroxine, TRAb, thyroid ultrasound and orbital computed tomography. The authors isolated PBMCs from approximately 10 ml of fresh peripheral blood. Germline V gene lookup returns CDR1 SGDLS and CDR2 YYNGEE. The CDR3 loop spans 15 amino acids. V dropped 4 bases and J dropped 3 bases, with 14 bases sitting between them. A word on this clonotype: The antigen remains unidentified.

The chain combines TRBV9 with TRBJ1-5, with D perhaps matching TRBD1 (6 bases). The TCR was taken from an adult man with Graves' ophthalmopathy. The material sequenced was peripheral blood. Written as DNA, the CDR3 is TGTGCCAGCAGCCCGGGACAAGGGACCAATCAGCCCCAGCATTTT. Translated, it gives CASSPGQGTNQPQHF.